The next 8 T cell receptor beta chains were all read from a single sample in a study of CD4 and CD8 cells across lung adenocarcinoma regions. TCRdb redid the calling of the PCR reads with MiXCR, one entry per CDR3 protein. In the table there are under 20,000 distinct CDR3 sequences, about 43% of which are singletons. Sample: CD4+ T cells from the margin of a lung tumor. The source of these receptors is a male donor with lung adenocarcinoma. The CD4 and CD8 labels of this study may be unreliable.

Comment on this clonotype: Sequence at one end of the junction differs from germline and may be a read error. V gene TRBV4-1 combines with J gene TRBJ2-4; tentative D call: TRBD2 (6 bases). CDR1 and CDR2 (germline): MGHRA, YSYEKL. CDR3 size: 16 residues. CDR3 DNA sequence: TGCGCCAGCAGCGGCCTGGGGCGGGGAGTCAAAAACATGCAGTACTTC. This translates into CASSGLGRGVKNMQYF.

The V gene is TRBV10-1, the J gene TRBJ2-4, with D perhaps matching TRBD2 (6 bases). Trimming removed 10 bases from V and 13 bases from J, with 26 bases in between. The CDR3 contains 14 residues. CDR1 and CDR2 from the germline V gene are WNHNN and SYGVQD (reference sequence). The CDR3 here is CATSGRGAINTQYF. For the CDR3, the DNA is TGCGCCACCTCGGGGCGCGGGGCCATAAATACGCAGTACTTC.

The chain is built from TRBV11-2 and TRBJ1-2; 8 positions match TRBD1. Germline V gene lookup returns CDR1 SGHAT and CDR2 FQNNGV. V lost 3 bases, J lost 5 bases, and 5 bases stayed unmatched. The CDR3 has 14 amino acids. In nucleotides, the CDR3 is TGTGCCAGCAGCTTCGCAGGGGGCGTTTATGGCTACACCTTC. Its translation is CASSFAGGVYGYTF.

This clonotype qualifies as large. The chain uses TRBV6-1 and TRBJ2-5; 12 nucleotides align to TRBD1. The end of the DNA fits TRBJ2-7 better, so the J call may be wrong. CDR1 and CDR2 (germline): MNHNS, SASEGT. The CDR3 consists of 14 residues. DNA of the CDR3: TGTGCCAGCAACAGGGACAGGGGGCGGTACGAGCAGTACTTC. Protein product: CASNRDRGRYEQYF.

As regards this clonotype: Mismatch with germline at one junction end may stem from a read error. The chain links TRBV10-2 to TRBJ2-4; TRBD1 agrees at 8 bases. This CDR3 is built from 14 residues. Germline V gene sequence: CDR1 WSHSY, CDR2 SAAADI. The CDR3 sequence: CGSRGLAGKDTQYF. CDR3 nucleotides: TGCGGCAGCAGGGGGCTGGCAGGCAAAGACACTCAGTATTTC.

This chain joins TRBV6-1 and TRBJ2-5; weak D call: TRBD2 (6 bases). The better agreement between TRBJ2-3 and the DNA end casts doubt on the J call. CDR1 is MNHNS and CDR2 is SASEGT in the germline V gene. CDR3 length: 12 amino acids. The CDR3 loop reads CASSDTSDTQYF. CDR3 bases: TGTGCCAGCAGTGATACTAGCGATACGCAGTATTTT.

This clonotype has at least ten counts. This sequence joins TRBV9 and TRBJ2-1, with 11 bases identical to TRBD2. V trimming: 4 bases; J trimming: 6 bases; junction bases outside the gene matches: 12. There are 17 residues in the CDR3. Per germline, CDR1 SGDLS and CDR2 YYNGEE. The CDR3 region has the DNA TGTGCCAGCAGCCCCCAGCCCAGTAGCGGGAGGGTCAATGAGCAGTTCTTC. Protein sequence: CASSPQPSSGRVNEQFF.

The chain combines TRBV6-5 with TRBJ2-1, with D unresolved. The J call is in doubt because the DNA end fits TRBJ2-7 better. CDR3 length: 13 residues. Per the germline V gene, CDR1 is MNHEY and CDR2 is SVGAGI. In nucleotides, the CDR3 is TGTGCCAGCAGTTACTCGACCAGTTACGAGCAGTACTTC. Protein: CASSYSTSYEQYF.